The source of this T cell receptor (beta chain) is a study of blood T cell repertoires in COVID-19. Across the whole study: Samples representing acute and convalescent COVID-19 were sourced from the United States, Italy and Spain.

The repertoire was sequenced with immunoSEQ multiplex PCR; TCRdb's copy has only in-frame clones and lacks some. This table holds about 410,000 clones, 89% found once. Germline V lookup: CDR1 MNHEY, CDR2 SMNVEV (reference sequence). J lost 0 bases, V lost 8 bases, and 7 bases had no gene match. The CDR3 extends over 16 amino acids. The chain has TRBV27 and TRBJ2-6; 7 bases line up with TRBD1. This clonotype was obtained from a woman between 40 and 55 years old with COVID-19, enrolled during active disease. The specimen was peripheral blood. Here the CDR3 DNA reads TGTGCCAGCTTGGGGACAGCCTCCTCTGGGGCCAACGTCCTGACTTTC. Its translation: CASLGTASSGANVLTF.